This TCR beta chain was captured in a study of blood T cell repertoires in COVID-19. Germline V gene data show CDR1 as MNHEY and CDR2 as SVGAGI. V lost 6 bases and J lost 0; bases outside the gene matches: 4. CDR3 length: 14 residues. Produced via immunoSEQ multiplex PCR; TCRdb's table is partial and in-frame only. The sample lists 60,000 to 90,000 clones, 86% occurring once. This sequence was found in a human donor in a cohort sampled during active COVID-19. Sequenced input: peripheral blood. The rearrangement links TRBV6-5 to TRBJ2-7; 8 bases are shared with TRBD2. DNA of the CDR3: TGTGCCAGCAGGTACGGGGGGGTCTCCTACGAGCAGTACTTC. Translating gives CASRYGGVSYEQYF.